A selection of T cell receptor beta chains follows, all from one sample in a study of CXCR3-negative and CXCR3-positive naive CD8 T cells. TCRdb re-called the 5' RACE reads, yielding one record per CDR3 amino acid sequence without DNA. The data show tens of thousands of distinct CDR3 sequences, and the top ten clones hold roughly 0.5%. Sequencing used naive CXCR3+ CD8+ T cells from blood. These receptors all stem from a human donor in good health. Some clones in this sample may be carry-over from other donors' samples. CDR3s include the opening cysteine and the closing phenylalanine or tryptophan. The order of the fields is J gene, V gene, CDR3 protein.

>TRBJ2-6|TRBV29-1
CSVRPSGANVLTF
>TRBJ1-4|TRBV7-6
CAGSSGQDMTGKLFF
>TRBJ2-7|TRBV19
CASSTGFHEQYF
>TRBJ2-2|TRBV28
CASRRGVRDTGELFF
>TRBJ1-1|TRBV4-3
CASSQDRMADSGNTEAFF
>TRBJ2-1|TRBV6-5
CASSYGGSLDEQFF
>TRBJ1-5|TRBV12-5
CASSMDFNQPQHF
>TRBJ2-3|TRBV6-4
CASSDGTGGADTQYF
>TRBJ1-1|TRBV29-1
CSVVALTEAFF
>TRBJ1-1|TRBV29-1
CSVVDIGKNTEAFF
>TRBJ1-3|TRBV4-3
CASSQGTGTGNTIYF
>TRBJ2-7|TRBV15
CATSRGGRGVETGGSYEQYF
>TRBJ2-7|TRBV6-6
CASSHGDRETYEQYF
>TRBJ2-1|TRBV7-3
CASSQLAGLYNEQFF
>TRBJ2-7|TRBV9
CASSLDRANYEQYF
>TRBJ2-5|TRBV7-2
CASSSGPVLSQETQYF
>TRBJ1-1|TRBV7-3
CASSIGGGTEAFF
>TRBJ2-3|TRBV29-1
CSVPGTISNTQYF
>TRBJ2-7|TRBV6-5
CASSPGTESYEQYF
>TRBJ2-3|TRBV9
CASSVERGITDTQYF
>TRBJ2-7|TRBV4-3
CASSQDPLYEQYF
>TRBJ2-1|TRBV7-6
CASSSLAGGTNEQFF
>TRBJ2-7|TRBV27
CASSLSTGGSEQYF
>TRBJ1-1|TRBV12-3/TRBV12-4
CASSWAGMNTEAFF
>TRBJ2-7|TRBV29-1
CSVEETGTGVGEQYF
>TRBJ2-7|TRBV5-1
CASSFDLAGGRPYEQYF